The present TCR beta chain was sequenced within a study of blood T cell repertoires in COVID-19. As for the study in general: There were acute and convalescent COVID-19 samples, and they came from the United States, Italy and Spain.

Repertoires were generated with immunoSEQ multiplex PCR, while TCRdb's copy carries only in-frame clones and drops some. This table holds approximately 160,000 clones, around 84% found once. The CDR3 is made up of 14 amino acids. The germline CDR1 and CDR2 sequences are SQVTM and ANQGSEA. V lost 6 bases, J lost 8 bases, and 12 bases stayed unmatched. Material for sequencing was peripheral blood. This chain joins TRBV29-1 and TRBJ1-2; 10 bases match TRBD1. The sequence was obtained from a woman older than 75 with acute or convalescent COVID-19. The CDR3 DNA sequence: TGCAGCGTGACTCGGGGACAGGGGATAGGGGGCTACACCTTC. Its translation: CSVTRGQGIGGYTF.